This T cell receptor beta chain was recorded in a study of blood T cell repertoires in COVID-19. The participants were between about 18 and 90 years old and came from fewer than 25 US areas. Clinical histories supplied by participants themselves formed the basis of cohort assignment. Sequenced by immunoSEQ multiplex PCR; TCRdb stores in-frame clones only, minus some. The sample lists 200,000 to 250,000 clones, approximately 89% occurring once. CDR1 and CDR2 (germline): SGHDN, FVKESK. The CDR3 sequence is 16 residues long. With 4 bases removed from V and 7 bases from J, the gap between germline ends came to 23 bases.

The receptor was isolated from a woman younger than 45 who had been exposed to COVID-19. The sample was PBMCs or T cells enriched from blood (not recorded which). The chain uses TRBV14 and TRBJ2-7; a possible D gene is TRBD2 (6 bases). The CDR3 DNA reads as TGTGCCAGCAGCCCTCGTGGGCGGGACCTGGTGGGGGAGCAGTACTTC. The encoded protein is CASSPRGRDLVGEQYF.